This TCR beta chain was found in a study of OX40 agonist ivuxolimab in advanced cancers. The repertoire was sequenced with immunoSEQ multiplex PCR; TCRdb's copy has only in-frame clones and lacks some. Of about 69,000 clones listed, approximately 93% are singletons. The V end was cut by 0 bases, the J end by 0 bases, with 15 bases between. There are 17 residues in the CDR3. CDR1 GTSNPN and CDR2 SVGIG come from the germline V gene (reference sequence). The input for sequencing was CD4+ or CD8+ T cells sorted from blood, taken in a trial of the OX40 agonist ivuxolimab. This TCR was sampled from an adult with an advanced solid tumor such as melanoma, head and neck, liver or kidney cancer. This chain uses TRBV30 with TRBJ1-5, with unresolved D. The chain's CDR3 is CAWSVRSWGNSNQPQHF. The CDR3 bases are TGTGCCTGGAGTGTACGATCTTGGGGTAATAGCAATCAGCCCCAGCATTTT. Complete variable domain (other parts from reference TRBV30 and TRBJ1-5): SQTIHQWPATLVQPVGSPLSLECTVEGTSNPNLYWYRQAAGRGLQLLFYSVGIGQISSEVPQNLSASRPQDRQFILSSKKLLLSDSGFYLCAWSVRSWGNSNQPQHFGDGTRLSIL.